This T cell receptor beta chain came from a study of precursors of human CD4 cytotoxic T cells listed by TCRdb under 2018. Describing the broader study: CD4+ memory subsets from under 15 donors in total were covered by the bulk TCR-seq analysis. TCR-seq analysis of roughly 14 donors yielded TCRalpha and TCRbeta chain sequences (table S7). On the study overall, not on this receptor specifically: Compared with the TCM and TEM subsets, the IL-7Rhigh and IL-7R- TEMRA subsets had more restricted TCR repertoires, marked by lower diversity and more expanded clonotypes. Only about 95% of the 14 donors were included in some bulk TCR-seq comparisons, suggesting that not every subset was available for every donor. A bigger share of IL-7Rhigh TEMRA clonotypes consisted of expanded effector clonotypes than was the case for TEM or TCM clonotypes. The limitation that the direction of differentiation between precursor and effector cells cannot be definitively established by a human observational design was noted by the authors.

This clonotype is hyperexpanded (1% or more) in its sample. Its antigen is not yet known. No much larger clone exists at a distance of one base, and base qualities are not known. Sequencing used an Illumina MiSeq. Concerning the study's data processing: Repertoire diversity was measured with the Shannon-Wiener index computed in VDJtools. A TCRbeta clonotype was considered expanded if its clonotype frequency was 3 or more. The public reads were quality trimmed at Q25 with fastp and then assembled into clones with MiXCR by TCRdb, keeping productive beta chains. Identical CDR3 proteins give one entry, which carries the most common genes and DNA. V and J calls and clone size were set by TCRdb, not the authors. The sample table contains some 510 distinct CDR3 sequences; only one count was recorded for roughly 19% of them. The ten largest account for over 15% of the sample. To test whether a precursor-effector relationship exists among CD4 cytotoxic T cells, bulk UMI-based TCR sequencing was run on four sorted CD4+ memory subsets: TCM, TEM, IL-7Rhigh TEMRA, and IL-7R- TEMRA. Cells were obtained from peripheral blood mononuclear cells that had been isolated from human blood.

From cysteine to phenylalanine, the CDR3 is 15 amino acids long. The sequence is cut down to CDR3 DNA, 45 bases in frame from base 1. V is reduced by 0 bases and J by 2 bases, leaving a spacing of 10 bases between them. The germline V gene specifies SGHRS as CDR1 and YFSETQ as CDR2. Sequenced: memory CD4+ T cells from blood (PBMCs). The receptor was isolated from a human donor in good health. Here the chain combines TRBV5-1 and TRBJ2-3, with the D gene uncertain. The DNA is as follows: TGCGCCAGCAGCTTGGGACTCCTTACCACAGATACGCAGTATTTT. Translated, this is CASSLGLLTTDTQYF.